The 17 T cell receptor beta chains below come from one sample, sequenced in a study of blood T cell repertoires in COVID-19. Data came from immunoSEQ multiplex PCR; TCRdb stores just in-frame clones and leaves some out. The sample has approximately 200,000 clones, 80% to 90% seen once. Specimen: peripheral blood. The receptor set was obtained from a man aged 55 to 70 who had recovered from COVID-19.

CDR3 in amino acids: CATTGLEDTEAFF. The CDR3 DNA follows: TGTGCCACTACAGGGTTAGAGGACACTGAAGCTTTCTTT. The chain carries TRBV10-3 and TRBJ1-1, with D tentatively TRBD1 (6 bases). V was pared by 10 bases and J by 3 bases, with 15 bases between. Germline CDR1 is ENHRY and CDR2 is SYGVKD. CDR3 size: 13 residues.

The genes are TRBV27 and TRBJ1-1; D is perhaps TRBD1 (6 bases). V lost 6 bases to trimming and J lost 2 bases, with 13 bases between them. The CDR3 spans 14 residues. Germline lookup yields CDR1 MNHEY and CDR2 SMNVEV (reference sequence). The CDR3 sequence: CASSQGGGNTEAFF. The CDR3 DNA sequence: TGTGCCAGCAGCCAGGGTGGGGGCAACACTGAAGCTTTCTTT.

J is TRBJ2-6 and V is TRBV29-1; 8 bases agree with TRBD2. V gave up 7 bases and J gave up 0 bases; unmatched junction bases: 14. There are 18 residues in the CDR3. CDR1 and CDR2 from the germline V gene are SQVTM and ANQGSEA. The CDR3 bases are TGCAGCGCCTCCTCGGGGGGGGGCTTAGGCTCTGGGGCCAACGTCCTGACTTTC. This translates into CSASSGGGLGSGANVLTF.

This chain links TRBV7-9 with TRBJ2-1; 7 positions agree with TRBD2. Germline V gene sequence: CDR1 SEHNR, CDR2 FQNEAQ (reference sequence). The CDR3 covers 15 residues. With V trimmed by 2 bases and J by 4 bases, 5 bases remained unmatched. The CDR3 loop is CASSLWAGVYNEQFF. The CDR3 region has the DNA TGTGCCAGCAGCTTATGGGCGGGGGTTTACAATGAGCAGTTCTTC.

The rearrangement uses TRBV3-1 (or the pseudogene TRBV3-2) and TRBJ1-2; D perhaps matches TRBD1 (5 bases). CDR3 length equals 14 residues. Between the trimmed V and J ends, which lost 3 bases and 4 bases, there was a span of 12 bases. CDR1 and CDR2 from the germline V gene are LGHDT and YNNKEL (reference sequence). The CDR3 DNA sequence: TGTGCCAGCAGCCACGACAGAGTTATCTATGGCTACACCTTC. It codes for CASSHDRVIYGYTF.

The chain carries TRBV4-3 and TRBJ1-4, with no clear D. Germline CDR1 is LGHNA and CDR2 is YSLEER. The V gene lost 3 bases and the J gene lost 7 bases, with 18 bases spanning the gap. This CDR3 has 16 amino acids. This CDR3 reads CASSHAAGPGSEKLFF. The CDR3 DNA reads as TGCGCCAGCAGCCATGCCGCCGGGCCTGGGAGTGAAAAACTGTTTTTT.

J is TRBJ2-7 and V is TRBV14, with TRBD2 matching over 9 bases. The CDR3 totals 15 residues. The junction had 7 bases not matched to a gene; V was cut back by 2 bases and J by 5 bases. Looked up from germline, CDR1 is SGHDN and CDR2 is FVKESK. The DNA of the CDR3 is TGTGCCAGCAGCCAAATGGGTTTAGCGGGAGACGAGCAGTACTTC. Encoded protein: CASSQMGLAGDEQYF.

The chain joins TRBV7-2 to TRBJ2-7, with 13 positions matching TRBD2. Trimming removed 2 bases from V and 2 bases from J; junction bases left unmatched: 6. The CDR3 runs 17 residues. Germline V gene lookup returns CDR1 SGHTA and CDR2 FQGNSA. CDR3 amino acids: CASSLRGTSGATYEQYF. In nucleotides, the CDR3 is TGTGCCAGCAGCTTAAGGGGGACTAGCGGGGCGACCTACGAGCAGTACTTC.

V usage is TRBV5-1 and J usage is TRBJ1-4; TRBD1 matches at 9 bases. V dropped 4 bases and J dropped 5; count of bases not matched to a gene: 6. CDR3 length: 15 residues. Germline CDR1 and CDR2: SGHRS and YFSETQ. CDR3 protein: CASSETGGRNEKLFF. CDR3 bases: TGCGCCAGCAGCGAAACAGGGGGCAGGAATGAAAAACTGTTTTTT.

The chain links TRBV5-4 to TRBJ2-3, with D perhaps matching TRBD1 (5 bases). Per germline, CDR1 SGHNT and CDR2 YYREEE (reference sequence). Trimming removed 3 bases from V and 5 bases from J, with 16 bases in between. This CDR3 has 15 amino acids. CDR3 coding DNA: TGTGCCAGCAGCTGGGGCGGAACGCAGGGAGATACGCAGTATTTT. Translation: CASSWGGTQGDTQYF.

The sample holds one count of this clone. The genes are TRBV12-5 and TRBJ2-3; 15 positions match TRBD2. The V and J ends lost 6 bases and 4 bases, in that order; junction bases with no gene match: 5. Germline V CDR1 and CDR2: LGHNT, FRNRAP. The CDR3 has 16 residues. The DNA for the CDR3 is TGTGCTAGTGGCCAGGGACTAGCGGGAGGAGCAGATACGCAGTATTTT. It encodes CASGQGLAGGADTQYF.

The J gene is TRBJ1-1, the V gene TRBV19; 9 positions agree with TRBD1. Germline V gene lookup returns CDR1 LNHDA and CDR2 SQIVND (reference sequence). The V gene end was trimmed by 7 bases and the J gene end by 3 bases; junction bases not matched to a gene: 15. The CDR3 is made up of 17 amino acids. As DNA, the CDR3 is TGTGCCAGTACCGGGGACAGGGCAATCCCCCCCGACACTGAAGCTTTCTTT. Translation: CASTGDRAIPPDTEAFF.

The chain couples TRBV7-9 to TRBJ2-5, with a weak D call TRBD1 (5 bases). V lost 5 bases and J 1 base, leaving 11 bases between the germline ends. There are 14 residues in the CDR3. Germline values: CDR1 SEHNR, CDR2 FQNEAQ (reference sequence). Here the CDR3 reads CASSPTGLQETQYF. CDR3 DNA sequence: TGTGCCAGCAGCCCAACAGGTCTCCAAGAGACCCAGTACTTC.

The chain is built from TRBV7-2 and TRBJ1-1; the D gene is possibly TRBD1 (5 bases). Germline CDR1 is SGHTA and CDR2 is FQGNSA. CDR3 length: 16 amino acids. Trimming shortened V by 1 base and J by 1 base, and 13 bases separated the two germline ends. CDR3 nucleotide sequence: TGTGCCAGCAGCTTAGGGAGGGCGAGGGGGAACACTGAAGCTTTCTTT. The encoded protein is CASSLGRARGNTEAFF.

The chain joins TRBV19 to TRBJ2-3, with 9 bases that match TRBD2. J was trimmed by 2 bases and V by 6 bases; bases with no gene match: 9. The CDR3 consists of 16 residues. Germline lookup yields CDR1 LNHDA and CDR2 SQIVND (reference sequence). The CDR3 loop is CASRVTGTSFTDTQYF. Written as DNA, the CDR3 is TGTGCCAGTAGAGTAACCGGGACTAGCTTCACAGATACGCAGTATTTT.

CDR3 protein: CASTRTDGYTF. CDR3 in DNA: TGTGCCAGCACACGGACAGATGGCTACACCTTC. The chain is built from TRBV5-6 and TRBJ1-2; TRBD1 is a possible D gene (6 bases). Germline V gene lookup returns CDR1 SGHDT and CDR2 YYEEEE. Trimming pared 6 bases from V and 6 bases from J, leaving 9 bases between. The CDR3 length is 11 residues. Drawing the rest from reference TRBV5-6 and TRBJ1-2, the complete variable domain is DAGVTQSPTHLIKTRGQQVTLRCSPKSGHDTVSWYQQALGQGPQFIFQYYEEEERQRGNFPDRFSGHQFPNYSSELNVNALLLGDSALYLCASTRTDGYTFGSGTRLTVV.

The gene calls are TRBV6-5 and TRBJ2-1; weak D call: TRBD2 (5 bases). Deletions cut 6 bases from V and 0 bases from J, with 9 bases between. CDR1 and CDR2 from the germline V gene are MNHEY and SVGAGI. There are 14 residues in the CDR3. The CDR3 region is CASRTTSSYNEQFF. Here the CDR3 DNA reads TGTGCCAGCAGAACCACTAGCTCCTACAATGAGCAGTTCTTC.